Detailed here is one TCR beta chain. The data were taken from a study of blood T cell repertoires in COVID-19. Study-level information: The study drew acute and convalescent COVID-19 samples from the United States, Italy and Spain.

How the authors handled the data: Nucleated cell counts were estimated from reference gene primer amplification. Libraries were prepared by immunoSEQ multiplex PCR; TCRdb keeps only in-frame clonotypes and omits some of them. The V and J calls and clone size were taken over from that table, and D and trimming were inferred from the DNA. This sample has a few hundred thousand clones, with about 88% found just once. The study recruited people aged about 18 to 95 years across roughly 25 US areas. Symptom resolution, clearance, or two negative PCRs marked the recovered donors of Cohort 3. V gave up 3 bases and J gave up 2 bases, with 14 bases separating them. Germline V gives CDR1 SGHVS, CDR2 FQNEAQ. The CDR3 has 15 amino acids.

This chain connects TRBV7-8 to TRBJ2-7; possibly TRBD2 for D (5 bases). The sequenced sample consisted of PBMCs or T cells enriched from blood (not recorded which). The sequence came from a woman under 30 who had recovered from COVID-19. The CDR3 is CASSLRAGTAYEQYF. The CDR3 nucleotides are TGTGCCAGCAGCTTGCGCGCGGGCACAGCCTACGAGCAGTACTTC.